Shown below are 25 T cell receptor beta chains from a single sample sequenced in a study of blood T cell repertoires in COVID-19. Only in-frame clones appear in the TCRdb table, and some are missing; sequencing was by immunoSEQ multiplex PCR. The repertoire holds approximately 220,000 clones, with approximately 86% as singletons. The sample was PBMCs or T cells enriched from blood (not recorded which). The receptors here all came from a woman aged 25 to 39 with acute COVID-19.

V gene TRBV18 combines with J gene TRBJ1-5; 7 positions agree with TRBD1. From germline, CDR1 is KGHSH and CDR2 LQKENI. There are 13 residues in the CDR3. After removal of 6 bases from V and 7 bases from J, the junction contained 6 bases not matched to a gene. CDR3 sequence (DNA): TGTGCCAGCTCCCGGGACAGCTCCCAGCCCCAGCATTTT. It yields the protein CASSRDSSQPQHF.

The chain recombines TRBV3-1 (or the pseudogene TRBV3-2) with TRBJ2-7, with 10 bases lining up with TRBD2. The CDR3 has 16 amino acids. Germline V gives CDR1 LGHDT, CDR2 YNNKEL (reference sequence). J gave up 2 bases and V 0 bases, and 4 bases lay outside the gene matches. In DNA, the CDR3 is TGTGCCAGCAGCCAAGATATAACTAGCGGGGCCTACGAGCAGTACTTC. Its translation is CASSQDITSGAYEQYF.

This rearrangement joins TRBV6-5 to TRBJ1-1; tentatively, D is TRBD1 (5 bases). CDR1 MNHEY and CDR2 SVGAGI come from the germline V gene. CDR3 length equals 14 residues. V lost 6 bases and J 6 bases, leaving 17 bases between the germline ends. The CDR3 sequence is CASSAGRGHAEAFF. The CDR3 DNA reads as TGTGCCAGCAGCGCGGGGAGGGGTCACGCTGAAGCTTTCTTT.

V usage is TRBV5-1 and J usage is TRBJ2-6; the match to TRBD1 covers 8 bases. Germline CDR1 and CDR2: SGHRS and YFSETQ. This CDR3 contains 15 residues. V gave up 3 bases and J gave up 3 bases; unmatched junction bases: 2. The CDR3 DNA is TGCGCCAGCAGCTCGACAGGGGTTGGGGCCAACGTCCTGACTTTC. This gives the protein CASSSTGVGANVLTF.

The rearrangement links TRBV7-9 to TRBJ1-6; D is perhaps TRBD1 (6 bases). CDR1 and CDR2 (germline): SEHNR, FQNEAQ (reference sequence). CDR3 length: 14 amino acids. V was trimmed by 2 bases and J by 10 bases, leaving 12 bases between them. The CDR3 sequence: CASSLHRVTSPLHF. CDR3 in DNA: TGTGCCAGCAGCTTACACAGGGTAACCTCACCCCTCCACTTT.

This clone showed up just once. The gene calls are TRBV7-9 and TRBJ2-7; D might be TRBD1 (5 bases). With 1 base removed from V and 6 bases from J, the gap between germline ends came to 13 bases. The CDR3 extends over 14 amino acids. Germline V gives CDR1 SEHNR, CDR2 FQNEAQ (reference sequence). The CDR3 bases are TGTGCCAGCAGCTTAGACGGACACCAGGCCGAGCAGTACTTC. This codes for CASSLDGHQAEQYF.

This chain joins TRBV7-2 and TRBJ1-1, with D possibly being TRBD1 (6 bases). In germline, CDR1 is SGHTA, CDR2 FQGNSA. The V and J ends lost 7 bases and 4 bases respectively, with 19 bases between them. The CDR3 spans 15 residues. CDR3 residues: CASIPSQGSSTEAFF. The CDR3 region has the DNA TGTGCCAGCATCCCTAGCCAGGGGAGTAGCACTGAAGCTTTCTTT.

The chain has TRBV19 and TRBJ1-6; 8 bases map to TRBD1. J gave up 7 bases and V 3 bases, and 5 bases lay outside the gene matches. Germline loops: CDR1 LNHDA, CDR2 SQIVND (reference sequence). The CDR3 extends over 15 amino acids. In nucleotides, the CDR3 is TGTGCCAGTAGTATCGGACAGGGCGACAATTCACCCCTCCACTTT. Its translation: CASSIGQGDNSPLHF.

The CDR3 loop is CASSSRDRSGPEAFF. Here the CDR3 DNA reads TGTGCCAGCAGCTCCAGGGACAGGAGCGGCCCTGAAGCTTTCTTT. The chain employs TRBV5-4 and TRBJ1-1, with 8 bases fitting TRBD1. The length of the CDR3 is 15 residues. Unmatched junction bases numbered 10, after V lost 3 bases and J lost 6 bases. Germline V gene lookup returns CDR1 SGHNT and CDR2 YYREEE (reference sequence).

The chain is built from TRBV12-2 and TRBJ1-1. TRBV12-2 is tagged as a pseudogene. This CDR3 is built from 14 residues. The CDR3 sequence: CASRLVILNTEAFF. CDR3 DNA sequence: TGTGCAAGTCGCTTAGTAATTTTGAACACTGAAGCTTTCTTT.

The chain recombines TRBV2 with TRBJ1-1, with D tentatively TRBD1 (6 bases). V lost 6 bases and J 7 bases, leaving 15 bases between the germline ends. Germline CDR1 is SNHLY and CDR2 is FYNNEI. The CDR3 has 13 amino acids. The CDR3 protein is CASRFTGSGEAFF. The CDR3 DNA is TGTGCCAGCAGATTTACAGGGTCGGGTGAAGCTTTCTTT.

This clone was counted between two and nine times. The chain couples TRBV7-9 to TRBJ2-7; 7 nucleotides match TRBD1. There are 14 residues in the CDR3. V was pared by 1 base and J by 6 bases, with 6 bases of the junction left unmatched. CDR1 SEHNR and CDR2 FQNEAQ come from the germline V gene (reference sequence). The CDR3 region has the DNA TGTGCCAGCAGCTTAGTAGGGGGCCACCGCGAGCAGTACTTC. This gives the protein CASSLVGGHREQYF.

The chain recombines TRBV19 with TRBJ1-1; the match to TRBD1 covers 8 bases. The CDR3 contains 13 residues. Per germline, CDR1 LNHDA and CDR2 SQIVND (reference sequence). Unmatched junction bases numbered 3, after V lost 5 bases and J lost 4 bases. CDR3 residues: CASSYTGGTEAFF. The CDR3 nucleotides read TGTGCCAGTAGTTATACAGGGGGCACTGAAGCTTTCTTT.

The chain has TRBV6-6 and TRBJ1-2; the D gene is possibly TRBD1 (6 bases). CDR1 and CDR2 (germline): MNHNY, SVGAGI (reference sequence). V lost 4 bases to trimming and J lost 4 bases, with 13 bases between them. This CDR3 spans 14 amino acids. The CDR3 spells CASSSSRGGYGYTF. CDR3 sequence (DNA): TGTGCCAGCAGTTCAAGCAGGGGTGGCTATGGCTACACCTTC.

About this clone itself: This specimen includes other DNA sequences encoding the same CDR3. V is TRBV5-1 and J is TRBJ2-7; perhaps TRBD1 as D (6 bases). The germline gives CDR1 SGHRS, CDR2 YFSETQ. The ends were cut back, 2 bases at V and 3 bases at J, with 6 bases in the middle. The CDR3 loop spans 12 amino acids. The CDR3 DNA reads as TGCGCCAGCAGCTTACAGGGCTACGAGCAGTACTTC. It codes for CASSLQGYEQYF.

This chain uses TRBV7-9 with TRBJ2-7; TRBD1 matches at 8 bases. This CDR3 has 15 amino acids. The germline CDR1 and CDR2 sequences are SEHNR and FQNEAQ (reference sequence). After removal of 3 bases from V and 5 bases from J, the junction contained 9 bases not matched to a gene. This CDR3 reads CASSFPRQGANEQYF. CDR3 nucleotides: TGTGCCAGCAGCTTCCCCCGCCAGGGGGCAAACGAGCAGTACTTC.

This clone was counted once. This chain links TRBV12-5 with TRBJ1-1; possibly TRBD1 for D (6 bases). From germline, CDR1 is LGHNT and CDR2 FRNRAP. CDR3 length: 14 amino acids. V lost 3 bases and J lost 8, with 16 bases in between. The CDR3 here is CASGFPLTGKEAFF. Written as DNA, the CDR3 is TGTGCTAGTGGTTTCCCACTTACAGGGAAAGAAGCTTTCTTT. Full variable domain (remainder filled in from reference TRBV12-5 and TRBJ1-1): DARVTQTPRHKVTEMGQEVTMRCQPILGHNTVFWYRQTMMQGLELLAYFRNRAPLDDSGMPKDRFSAEMPDATLATLKIQPSEPRDSAVYFCASGFPLTGKEAFFGQGTRLTVV.

The chain recombines TRBV10-3 with TRBJ2-6; D unclear. CDR3 length equals 17 residues. Trimming took 2 bases from V and 0 from J, leaving 11 bases between them. Germline CDR1 ENHRY, CDR2 SYGVKD. CDR3 region: CAISEAFLRSGANVLTF. DNA for the CDR3: TGTGCCATCAGTGAGGCCTTCTTGCGCTCTGGGGCCAACGTCCTGACTTTC.

This chain uses TRBV7-2 with TRBJ1-2; 11 bases agree with TRBD1. The germline CDR1 and CDR2 sequences are SGHTA and FQGNSA. The V gene end was trimmed by 8 bases and the J gene end by 4 bases; junction bases not matched to a gene: 3. The length of the CDR3 is 13 residues. The CDR3 DNA is TGTGCCAGCCAGGGACAGGGGGGCTATGGCTACACCTTC. This translates into CASQGQGGYGYTF.

The rearrangement uses TRBV11-2 and TRBJ1-1; possibly TRBD1 for D (5 bases). Between the trimmed V and J ends, which lost 2 bases and 8 bases, there was a span of 9 bases. There are 12 residues in the CDR3. Germline V gene lookup returns CDR1 SGHAT and CDR2 FQNNGV. CDR3 amino acids: CASSLTGGEAFF. The CDR3 region has the DNA TGTGCCAGCAGCTTAACGGGGGGGGAAGCTTTCTTT. Combining the CDR3 with reference TRBV11-2 and TRBJ1-1 gives the whole variable domain EAGVAQSPRYKIIEKRQSVAFWCNPISGHATLYWYQQILGQGPKLLIQFQNNGVVDDSQLPKDRFSAERLKGVDSTLKIQPAKLEDSAVYLCASSLTGGEAFFGQGTRLTVV.

The V call is TRBV20-1, the J call TRBJ1-1; D is uncertain. V was cut by 3 bases and J by 2 bases, with 10 bases left in between. Germline CDR1 reads DFQATT; CDR2 reads SNEGSKA (reference sequence). The CDR3 length is 13 residues. The CDR3 DNA reads TGCAGTGCTAGTAGAGCGGAAAACACTGAAGCTTTCTTT. This gives the protein CSASRAENTEAFF.

The V gene is TRBV5-6, the J gene TRBJ2-3; perhaps TRBD1 as D (5 bases). Germline CDR1 and CDR2: SGHDT and YYEEEE. Deletions cut 4 bases from V and 2 bases from J, with 14 bases between. The CDR3 has 15 amino acids. As DNA, the CDR3 is TGTGCCAGCAGCCCAGTAGGGGTCGACACAGATACGCAGTATTTT. Residues: CASSPVGVDTDTQYF.

This chain connects TRBV4-2 to TRBJ2-7; TRBD1 agrees at 10 bases. CDR3 size: 14 residues. V shed 5 bases, J shed 6 bases, and the junction held 7 bases outside the gene matches. Germline V gene sequence: CDR1 LGHNA, CDR2 YNFKEQ. The CDR3 loop reads CASSAPGQGPEQYF. Written as DNA, the CDR3 is TGTGCCAGCAGCGCTCCGGGACAGGGGCCCGAGCAGTACTTC.

V is TRBV7-6 and J is TRBJ1-1; TRBD1 might be the D (5 bases). Looked up from germline, CDR1 is SGHVS and CDR2 is FNYEAQ. The CDR3 spans 15 residues. V gave up 5 bases and J gave up 5 bases, with 18 bases separating them. The CDR3 loop is CASSPSQGSRTEAFF. CDR3 bases: TGTGCCAGCAGCCCCTCCCAGGGTTCAAGGACTGAAGCTTTCTTT.

The chain combines TRBV5-6 with TRBJ1-2; D unclear. This CDR3 has 13 amino acids. Germline values: CDR1 SGHDT, CDR2 YYEEEE. Trimming took 4 bases from V and 4 from J, leaving 11 bases between them. This CDR3 is CASSRDISYGYTF. CDR3 in DNA: TGTGCCAGCAGCCGTGACATTTCCTATGGCTACACCTTC. Looking up the rest from reference TRBV5-6 and TRBJ1-2 gives the full variable domain: DAGVTQSPTHLIKTRGQQVTLRCSPKSGHDTVSWYQQALGQGPQFIFQYYEEEERQRGNFPDRFSGHQFPNYSSELNVNALLLGDSALYLCASSRDISYGYTFGSGTRLTVV.